The 10 T cell receptor beta chains below all came from one sample that was sequenced in a study of neurological immune-mediated disorders. TCRdb passed the 5' RACE reads through MiXCR, listing each CDR3 protein once. The sample carries roughly 61,000 distinct CDR3 sequences, nearly 25% recorded once. Time point indicated: technical triplicate 2. The sample was PBMCs. The source is a man aged 55 to 69 with HTLV-1-associated myelopathy (HAM/TSP).

This clonotype was detected ten times or more. The chain has TRBV5-1 and TRBJ2-1; a weak D match, TRBD1 (6 bases). The CDR3 consists of 16 residues. CDR1 is SGHRS, CDR2 YFSETQ, per germline. Between the trimmed V and J ends, which lost 1 base and 5 bases, there was a span of 16 bases. Written as DNA, the CDR3 is TGCGCCAGCAGCTTGTGGGGCCCGGACAGTAACAATGAGCAGTTCTTC. Amino acids: CASSLWGPDSNNEQFF.

Many counts were recorded for this clonotype. The V gene is TRBV21-1, the J gene TRBJ1-2; the D call of TRBD1 is as the table states it, not checked on the DNA. TRBV21-1 is a pseudogene segment. The CDR3 is 15 residues long. Here the CDR3 DNA reads TGTGCCAGCAGCAACCAGGACAGGGGGTTGGATGGCTACACCTTC. It codes for CASSNQDRGLDGYTF.

This clonotype has at least ten counts. DNA for the CDR3: TGCAGTGTTCACTATCGCGTTCTTAGCACAGATACGCAGTATTTT. Translated, it gives CSVHYRVLSTDTQYF. The chain employs TRBV20-1 and TRBJ2-3; D gene unclear. The CDR3 is made up of 15 amino acids. The germline gives CDR1 DFQATT, CDR2 SNEGSKA (reference sequence). Between the trimmed V and J ends, which lost 7 bases and 0 bases, there was a span of 17 bases.

This clonotype was counted at least ten times. Here the CDR3 DNA reads TGCAGTGCTCGGACTAGCGGGAGTATCGGGGAGCTGTTTTTT. It translates to CSARTSGSIGELFF. The chain has TRBV20-1 and TRBJ2-2; TRBD2 matches at 13 bases. Germline V gives CDR1 DFQATT, CDR2 SNEGSKA (reference sequence). V trimming: 5 bases; J trimming: 7 bases; junction bases outside the gene matches: 4. This CDR3 has 14 residues.

This clonotype was seen at least ten times. The genes are TRBV6-5 and TRBJ2-5; TRBD2 might be the D (6 bases). Per the germline V gene, CDR1 is MNHEY and CDR2 is SVGAGI. V lost 7 bases and J lost 2, with 17 bases in between. The CDR3 is 15 amino acids. This CDR3 is CASKLEGSMQETQYF. In DNA form, the CDR3 reads TGTGCCAGCAAGTTGGAGGGATCGATGCAAGAGACCCAGTACTTC.

This clonotype is judged medium-sized. This chain connects TRBV6-5 to TRBJ1-6; maybe TRBD1 (5 bases). V lost 7 bases and J 5 bases, leaving 12 bases between the germline ends. The CDR3 totals 14 residues. CDR1 and CDR2 (germline): MNHEY, SVGAGI. The CDR3 DNA reads as TGTGCCAGCACCGCCCAGGGCAATAATTCACCCCTCCACTTT. Its translation is CASTAQGNNSPLHF.

This clonotype has a count of ten or more. The chain has TRBV28 and TRBJ2-1; tentative D call: TRBD1 (6 bases). Germline loops: CDR1 MDHEN, CDR2 SYDVKM. The V end lost 10 bases, the J end lost 9 bases, and 13 bases lay between the germline ends. The CDR3 has 11 amino acids. The CDR3 DNA is TGTGCCACCCGGACAGTTCTTGAGCAGTTCTTC. Its translation: CATRTVLEQFF.

V and J are TRBV20-1 and TRBJ2-2; D is ambiguous. The V gene lost 4 bases and the J gene lost 4 bases, with 19 bases spanning the gap. There are 16 residues in the CDR3. Germline V lookup: CDR1 DFQATT, CDR2 SNEGSKA (reference sequence). The CDR3 region is CSANSGTTETTGELFF. The CDR3 bases are TGCAGTGCTAACTCCGGCACAACCGAAACCACCGGGGAGCTGTTTTTT.

This sequence joins TRBV6-5 and TRBJ1-1; D remains ambiguous. The V gene's germline CDR1 is MNHEY and CDR2 SVGAGI. V was cut by 5 bases and J by 7 bases, with 14 bases left in between. The CDR3 is made up of 13 amino acids. In nucleotides, the CDR3 is TGTGCCAGCAGTCCCCGGGTCGGGGATGAAGCTTTCTTT. It translates to CASSPRVGDEAFF.

This clonotype was picked up many times. V gene TRBV3-1 combines with J gene TRBJ2-3; 11 bases agree with TRBD2. The CDR3 length is 15 residues. Germline CDR1 reads LGHDT; CDR2 reads YNNKEL (reference sequence). After removal of 1 base from V and 7 bases from J, the junction contained 4 bases not matched to a gene. The CDR3 DNA reads TGTGCCAGCAGCCAAGGACTAGCGGGACGAAATACGCAGTATTTT. Its protein product is CASSQGLAGRNTQYF.